This T cell receptor (beta chain) was captured in a study of cytomegalovirus exposure and HLA in healthy donors. Study outcomes and limitations: Several top significant clusters appeared, in a later analysis, to be linked to common viral pathogens.

The length of the CDR3 is 14 residues. Germline V gene sequence: CDR1 ENHRY, CDR2 SYGVKD. J gave up 8 bases and V 8 bases, and 3 bases lay outside the gene matches. On this clone: Its antigen is currently unknown.

PCR amplification relied on 60 Vbeta primers (plus 13 Jbeta primers). Generated by immunoSEQ multiplex PCR, the TCRdb table keeps only in-frame clones and is missing some. The table shows roughly 250,000 clones, with around two thirds occurring only once. The origin of this receptor is a female donor in good health and CMV-seronegative. Sequenced input: PBMCs. This rearrangement joins TRBV10-3 to TRBJ2-4, with 16 positions matching TRBD2. CDR3 nucleotides: TGTGCCATCTCTGGGACTAGCGGGAGGGACATTCAGTACTTC. Translating it yields CAISGTSGRDIQYF.